This T cell receptor beta chain stems from a study of response to subunit inactivated influenza vaccine. Trimming cost V 4 bases and J 6 bases, with 11 bases left between them. CDR3 length: 12 residues. CDR1 and CDR2 (germline): SGHRS, YFSETQ. One entry per CDR3 protein results from TCRdb running MiXCR on the RT-PCR reads. The table includes roughly 540,000 distinct CDR3 sequences, roughly a quarter detected once. A few counts support this clonotype. This sample also belongs to another study, concerning T cells expressing NK-cell markers. As that study records: UMIs accompanied the 5'RACE template switching by which TCR beta cDNA was made. In several donors, dominant clonotypes made up roughly 28.3-65% of CD3+CD56-NKG2C+ cells.

This chain connects TRBV5-1 to TRBJ2-7; D is perhaps TRBD2 (5 bases). Sequenced material: CD4+ T cells sorted from PBMCs, taken approximately 12 days after vaccination. This TCR was sampled from a man in his forties or fifties who received an inactivated influenza vaccine. The CDR3 loop reads CASSLADSEQYF. The DNA for the CDR3 is TGCGCCAGCAGCCTGGCGGACTCCGAGCAGTACTTC. The variable domain in full, completed from reference TRBV5-1 and TRBJ2-7, reads KAGVTQTPRYLIKTRGQQVTLSCSPISGHRSVSWYQQTPGQGLQFLFEYFSETQRNKGNFPGRFSGRQFSNSRSEMNVSTLELGDSALYLCASSLADSEQYFGPGTRLTVT.